The 21 T cell receptor beta chains reported below all come from one sample, sequenced in a study of OX40 agonist ivuxolimab in advanced cancers. TCRdb's copy holds only in-frame clones and misses some; the assay was immunoSEQ multiplex PCR. This table has some 50,000 clones, roughly four fifths appearing once. Here the sequenced sample was CD4+ or CD8+ T cells sorted from blood, taken in a trial of the OX40 agonist ivuxolimab. The receptors stem from an adult with an advanced solid tumor such as melanoma, head and neck, liver or kidney cancer.

CDR3: CASNSGRTLPYNEQFF. The CDR3 DNA is TGTGCCAGCAATTCTGGGAGGACTCTTCCTTACAATGAGCAGTTCTTC. The rearrangement links TRBV28 to TRBJ2-1, with D possibly TRBD2 on 6 matching bases. CDR1 is MDHEN, CDR2 SYDVKM, per germline. The V end lost 7 bases, the J end lost 4 bases, and 20 bases lay between the germline ends. CDR3 length equals 16 residues. Full variable domain (remainder filled in from reference TRBV28 and TRBJ2-1): DVKVTQSSRYLVKRTGEKVFLECVQDMDHENMFWYRQDPGLGLRLIYFSYDVKMKEKGDIPEGYSVSREKKERFSLILESASTNQTSMYLCASNSGRTLPYNEQFFGPGTRLTVL.

The chain uses TRBV30 and TRBJ1-3, with D unclear. The ends were cut back, 1 base at V and 4 bases at J, with 2 bases in the middle. The germline CDR1 and CDR2 sequences are GTSNPN and SVGIG (reference sequence). This CDR3 has 11 residues. The CDR3 sequence: CAWSGGNTIYF. In DNA, the CDR3 is TGTGCCTGGAGTGGGGGAAACACCATATATTTT.

The V call is TRBV6-6, the J call TRBJ1-2, with D possibly being TRBD1 (5 bases). This CDR3 is 13 amino acids long. V lost 0 bases, J lost 5 bases, and 7 bases lay in between. Germline V gene sequence: CDR1 MNHNY, CDR2 SVGAGI (reference sequence). CDR3 sequence: CASSYSGLYGYTF. The CDR3 nucleotides are TGTGCCAGCAGTTACTCGGGGCTATATGGCTACACCTTC.

The chain joins TRBV7-2 to TRBJ1-5; D is unclear. Looked up from germline, CDR1 is SGHTA and CDR2 is FQGNSA. The CDR3 consists of 16 residues. V lost 1 base and J 2 bases, leaving 12 bases between the germline ends. In nucleotides, the CDR3 is TGTGCCAGCAGCTTAGACCCTGGGATAGGCAATCAGCCCCAGCATTTT. Translation gives CASSLDPGIGNQPQHF.

The genes are TRBV7-9 and TRBJ2-1; D might be TRBD1 or TRBD2, each matching 5 bases. V shed 4 bases and J shed 15 bases, with 16 bases lying between them. The CDR3 is 12 amino acids. From germline, CDR1 is SEHNR and CDR2 FQNEAQ (reference sequence). The DNA of the CDR3 is TGTGCCAGCAGCTCTACGGGGCTCACAGGGTTCTTC. As protein: CASSSTGLTGFF.

This chain connects TRBV2 to TRBJ1-1; a weak D match, TRBD1 (6 bases). Per the germline V gene, CDR1 is SNHLY and CDR2 is FYNNEI. The V end lost 2 bases, the J end lost 5 bases, and 15 bases lay between the germline ends. The CDR3 has 15 residues. The CDR3 region has the DNA TGTGCCAGCAGTGAACCGGGGGACACCCAGACTGAAGCTTTCTTT. This codes for CASSEPGDTQTEAFF.

This clone has more than one count but fewer than ten. The chain combines TRBV25-1 with TRBJ1-2; TRBD1 is a possible D gene (5 bases). The CDR3 loop spans 15 amino acids. From germline, CDR1 is MGHDK and CDR2 SYGVNS. The ends were cut back, 2 bases at V and 7 bases at J, with 17 bases in the middle. For the CDR3, the DNA is TGTGCCAGCAGTGAACGGGGCATTTCGGTCAGTGGCTACACCTTC. Its protein is CASSERGISVSGYTF.

The CDR3 here is CSAGLRQYF. In DNA form, the CDR3 reads TGCAGTGCAGGCTTAAGGCAGTACTTC. The chain uses TRBV20-1 and TRBJ2-7, with D unresolved. Germline CDR1 is DFQATT and CDR2 is SNEGSKA (reference sequence). This CDR3 region has 9 residues. V was pared by 6 bases and J by 9 bases, with 9 bases between.

V usage is TRBV6-5 and J usage is TRBJ2-3; perhaps TRBD2 as D (5 bases). Germline V gene data show CDR1 as MNHEY and CDR2 as SVGAGI. CDR3 length: 11 residues. The ends were cut back, 10 bases at V and 5 bases at J, with 10 bases in the middle. The CDR3 is CATDSGDTQYF. The CDR3 bases are TGTGCCACGGACTCGGGAGATACGCAGTATTTT.

The V and J genes are TRBV6-1 and TRBJ2-5, with D perhaps TRBD1 (7 bases). V was shortened by 7 bases and J by 5 bases, with 14 bases between the two germline ends. The CDR3 spans 13 residues. CDR1 is MNHNS and CDR2 is SASEGT in the germline V gene. Written as DNA, the CDR3 is TGTGCCAGCAAAACGACAGGGAGGGAGACCCAGTACTTC. It is translated as CASKTTGRETQYF.

CDR3 loop: CAWKAAGTANSYNEQFF. The CDR3 DNA follows: TGTGCCTGGAAAGCAGCCGGGACCGCGAACTCCTACAATGAGCAGTTCTTC. V gene TRBV30 combines with J gene TRBJ2-1; possibly TRBD1 or TRBD2 for D (5 bases each). Germline-derived CDR1 and CDR2 are GTSNPN and SVGIG (reference sequence). Trimming removed 4 bases at V and 0 bases at J, with 19 bases between. The CDR3 runs to 17 residues.

The rearrangement joins TRBV19 to TRBJ1-2; 9 nucleotides match TRBD1. With 5 bases clipped from V and 3 bases from J, the junction kept 13 bases outside the gene matches. The CDR3 has 17 residues. Germline loops: CDR1 LNHDA, CDR2 SQIVND (reference sequence). CDR3 residues: CASSDDRGASFYYGYTF. The CDR3 nucleotides are TGTGCCAGTAGTGACGACAGGGGGGCTAGCTTTTACTATGGCTACACCTTC.

The rearrangement joins TRBV19 to TRBJ2-7; perhaps D is TRBD1 or TRBD2 (6 bases each). There are 17 residues in the CDR3. Germline values: CDR1 LNHDA, CDR2 SQIVND (reference sequence). V lost 5 bases and J 0 bases, leaving 20 bases between the germline ends. CDR3 region: CASSPRGGGDVSYEQYF. CDR3 nucleotide sequence: TGTGCCAGTAGTCCCCGAGGAGGGGGAGATGTCTCCTACGAGCAGTACTTC.

The genes are TRBV27 and TRBJ1-5; TRBD1 matches at 7 bases. V was pared by 5 bases and J by 6 bases, with 10 bases of the junction left unmatched. This CDR3 is built from 15 residues. In germline, CDR1 is MNHEY, CDR2 SMNVEV (reference sequence). As DNA, the CDR3 is TGTGCCAGCAGTCCTATCGACAGGGTCGGTCAGCCCCAGCATTTT. This codes for CASSPIDRVGQPQHF.

About this clone itself: The sample holds other DNA sequences that translate to the same CDR3. The V gene is TRBV5-1, the J gene TRBJ1-6; 10 bases map to TRBD1. With 4 bases clipped from V and 10 bases from J, the junction kept 8 bases outside the gene matches. The CDR3 contains 15 residues. Germline CDR1 is SGHRS and CDR2 is YFSETQ. This CDR3 reads CASSLKGQGSSPLHF. CDR3 DNA: TGCGCCAGCAGCCTAAAGGGACAGGGGAGCTCACCCCTCCACTTT.

The chain joins TRBV2 to TRBJ1-5; 8 bases are shared with TRBD1. Losses at the gene ends were 2 bases for V and 9 bases for J; bases not matched to a gene: 9. CDR3 length: 15 residues. Per germline, CDR1 SNHLY and CDR2 FYNNEI. This CDR3 reads CASSENRGDQGPQHF. DNA for the CDR3: TGTGCCAGCAGTGAAAACAGGGGGGATCAAGGGCCCCAGCATTTT.

The DNA for the CDR3 is TGCGCCAGCAGCCCAACTTGGTCCAGGTCGGGTGAATCACCCCTCCACTTT. This gives the protein CASSPTWSRSGESPLHF. V and J are TRBV5-1 and TRBJ1-6; D gene uncertain. CDR3 length: 17 amino acids. Trimming took 4 bases from V and 10 from J, leaving 24 bases between them. Germline V gives CDR1 SGHRS, CDR2 YFSETQ.

This clone was picked up a small number of times. The V call is TRBV2, the J call TRBJ2-5, with 13 nucleotides matching TRBD2. This CDR3 has 19 residues. CDR1 SNHLY and CDR2 FYNNEI come from the germline V gene. J lost 1 base, V lost 2 bases, and 10 bases had no gene match. CDR3 in DNA: TGTGCCAGCAGTGAATTTCTGACTAGCGGGGGGCCAATCCAAGAGACCCAGTACTTC. This encodes CASSEFLTSGGPIQETQYF.

This rearrangement joins TRBV19 to TRBJ1-5, with D hard to call. The CDR3 sequence is 16 residues long. The V end lost 8 bases, the J end lost 1 base, and 18 bases lay between the germline ends. CDR1 and CDR2 (germline): LNHDA, SQIVND (reference sequence). For the CDR3, the DNA is TGTGCCAGTCATAAAACGACATTTACCAGCAATCAGCCCCAGCATTTT. Encoded protein: CASHKTTFTSNQPQHF.

In this sample, this clone turned up once. The CDR3, as DNA: TGTGCTAGTGGTTTGGTAACATTAAGGGACTCTGGGGCCAACGTCCTGACTTTC. Translation: CASGLVTLRDSGANVLTF. J is TRBJ2-6 and V is TRBV12-5; D gene uncertain. V gave up 0 bases and J gave up 0 bases, with 12 bases separating them. CDR1 LGHNT and CDR2 FRNRAP come from the germline V gene. The CDR3 is made up of 18 amino acids.

V usage is TRBV5-4 and J usage is TRBJ2-3; 7 nucleotides line up with TRBD1. CDR1 SGHNT and CDR2 YYREEE come from the germline V gene (reference sequence). V lost 2 bases to trimming and J lost 1 base; unmatched junction nucleotides: 1. This CDR3 is built from 14 residues. This CDR3 is CASSFGTGTDTQYF. The CDR3 DNA reads TGTGCCAGCAGCTTTGGGACAGGCACAGATACGCAGTATTTT.